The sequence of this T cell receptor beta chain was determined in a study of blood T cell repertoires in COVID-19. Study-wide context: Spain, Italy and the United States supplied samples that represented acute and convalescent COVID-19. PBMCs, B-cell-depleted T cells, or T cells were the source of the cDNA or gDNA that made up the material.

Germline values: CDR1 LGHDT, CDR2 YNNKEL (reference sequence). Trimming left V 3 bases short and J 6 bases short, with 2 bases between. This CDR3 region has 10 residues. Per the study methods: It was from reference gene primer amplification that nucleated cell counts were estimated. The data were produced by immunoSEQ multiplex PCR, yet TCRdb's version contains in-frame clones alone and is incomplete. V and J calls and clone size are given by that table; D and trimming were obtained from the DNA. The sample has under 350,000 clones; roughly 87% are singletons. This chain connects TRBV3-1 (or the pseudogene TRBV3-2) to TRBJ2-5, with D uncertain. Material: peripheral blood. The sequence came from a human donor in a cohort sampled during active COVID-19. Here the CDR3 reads CASSHKTQYF. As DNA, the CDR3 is TGTGCCAGCAGCCACAAGACCCAGTACTTC.